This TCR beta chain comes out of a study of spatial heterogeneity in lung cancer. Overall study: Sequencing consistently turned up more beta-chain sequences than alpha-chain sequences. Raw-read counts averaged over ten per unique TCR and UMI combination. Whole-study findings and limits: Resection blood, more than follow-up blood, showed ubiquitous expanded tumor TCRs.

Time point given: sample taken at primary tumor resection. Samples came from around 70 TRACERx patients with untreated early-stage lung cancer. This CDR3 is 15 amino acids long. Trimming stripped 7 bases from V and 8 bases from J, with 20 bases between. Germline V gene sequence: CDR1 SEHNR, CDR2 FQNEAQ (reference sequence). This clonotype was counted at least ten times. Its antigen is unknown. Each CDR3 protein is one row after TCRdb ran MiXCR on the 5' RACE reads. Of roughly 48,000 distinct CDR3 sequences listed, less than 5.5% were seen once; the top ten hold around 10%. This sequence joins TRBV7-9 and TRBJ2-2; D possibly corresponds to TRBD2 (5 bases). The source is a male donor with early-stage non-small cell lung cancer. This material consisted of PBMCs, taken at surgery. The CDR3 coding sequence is TGTGCCAGCAACCTACTAGGGCCCCTGTCTGGGGAGCTGTTTTTT. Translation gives CASNLLGPLSGELFF.